A single sample gave rise to the 29 T cell receptor beta chains below, sequenced in a study of T cell changes during pregnancy in multiple sclerosis. The assay was immunoSEQ multiplex PCR, and TCRdb's table has in-frame clones only and misses some. The sample contains 90,000 to 120,000 clones, 85% to 95% of which appear only once. The sequencing here drew on peripheral blood, taken in the third trimester of pregnancy. Receptors originate from a female donor in good health, enrolled as a control in a pregnancy study.

The chain links TRBV11-3 to TRBJ1-4; D gene unclear. This CDR3 region has 14 residues. The V end lost 3 bases, the J end lost 0 bases, and 5 bases lay between the germline ends. Germline loops: CDR1 SGHNT, CDR2 YENEEA. The CDR3 DNA sequence: TGTGCCAGCAGCTTGGGCGCAACTAATGAAAAACTGTTTTTT. The encoded protein is CASSLGATNEKLFF.

CDR3 DNA sequence: TGTGCCAGCAGCTTGGCAGGGTACTATAGTCAGCCCCAGCATTTT. Protein sequence: CASSLAGYYSQPQHF. The chain uses TRBV5-6 and TRBJ1-5; maybe TRBD1 (5 bases). Germline CDR1 SGHDT, CDR2 YYEEEE. The ends were cut back, 0 bases at V and 6 bases at J, with 13 bases in the middle. The CDR3 is 15 amino acids.

The chain joins TRBV5-4 to TRBJ2-2, with D maybe TRBD1 (6 bases). CDR1 and CDR2 (germline): SGHNT, YYREEE (reference sequence). The CDR3 is 16 residues long. Trimming stripped 0 bases from V and 4 bases from J, with 13 bases between. CDR3 sequence: CASSLATRGSTGELFF. The CDR3 DNA follows: TGTGCCAGCAGCTTGGCCACCAGGGGTAGCACCGGGGAGCTGTTTTTT. Drawing the rest from reference TRBV5-4 and TRBJ2-2, the complete variable domain is ETGVTQSPTHLIKTRGQQVTLRCSSQSGHNTVSWYQQALGQGPQFIFQYYREEENGRGNFPPRFSGLQFPNYSSELNVNALELDDSALYLCASSLATRGSTGELFFGEGSRLTVL.

The chain uses TRBV7-8 and TRBJ2-5; 12 nucleotides agree with TRBD2. Germline V gives CDR1 SGHVS, CDR2 FQNEAQ. The CDR3 is made up of 16 amino acids. V shed 1 base and J 1 base; nucleotides not matched to a gene: 1. The CDR3 region is CASSLVLAGGQETQYF. DNA of the CDR3: TGTGCCAGCAGCTTAGTACTAGCGGGGGGCCAAGAGACCCAGTACTTC.

This chain joins TRBV10-3 and TRBJ2-1, with 9 positions matching TRBD2. CDR1 is ENHRY and CDR2 is SYGVKD in the germline V gene. The CDR3 totals 16 residues. V lost 6 bases to trimming and J lost 1 base; unmatched junction nucleotides: 7. CDR3 loop: CAISSGLATSYNEQFF. In nucleotides, the CDR3 is TGTGCCATCAGCTCCGGACTAGCGACATCCTACAATGAGCAGTTCTTC.

The chain has TRBV7-8 and TRBJ1-5; perhaps TRBD1 as D (5 bases). CDR1 SGHVS and CDR2 FQNEAQ come from the germline V gene. The CDR3 covers 12 residues. The V gene lost 3 bases and the J gene lost 10 bases, with 10 bases spanning the gap. This CDR3 is CASSLRQGPQHF. CDR3 coding DNA: TGTGCCAGCAGCTTGAGGCAGGGCCCCCAGCATTTT.

The chain has TRBV4-3 and TRBJ1-2; D is perhaps TRBD1 (5 bases). Germline V gives CDR1 LGHNA, CDR2 YSLEER. V lost 1 base, J lost 4 bases, and 13 bases lay in between. The CDR3 extends over 15 amino acids. The CDR3 DNA is TGCGCCAGCAGCCAAGCGCCAGGGATCCCCTATGGCTACACCTTC. Its protein is CASSQAPGIPYGYTF.

The chain has TRBV4-3 and TRBJ2-3; D unclear. CDR1 LGHNA and CDR2 YSLEER come from the germline V gene. The ends were cut back, 0 bases at V and 3 bases at J, with 4 bases in the middle. There are 13 residues in the CDR3. CDR3 in amino acids: CASSQDVTDTQYF. CDR3 coding DNA: TGCGCCAGCAGCCAAGATGTAACAGATACGCAGTATTTT.

This sequence joins TRBV4-1 and TRBJ1-1; D not resolved. The V gene lost 3 bases and the J gene lost 2 bases, with 4 bases spanning the gap. The CDR3 runs 12 residues. Germline-derived CDR1 and CDR2 are MGHRA and YSYEKL. The CDR3: CASSHKNTEAFF. CDR3 DNA: TGCGCCAGCAGCCATAAAAACACTGAAGCTTTCTTT.

The J gene is TRBJ2-1, the V gene TRBV2; 10 bases fit TRBD2. The V and J ends lost 7 bases and 7 bases, in that order; junction bases with no gene match: 7. Germline V lookup: CDR1 SNHLY, CDR2 FYNNEI. The CDR3 loop spans 14 amino acids. DNA of the CDR3: TGTGCCAGCATAATCCTAGCGGGGGCGAATGAGCAGTTCTTC. This encodes CASIILAGANEQFF.

This chain connects TRBV6-6 to TRBJ2-2, with D tentatively TRBD1 (5 bases). The ends were cut back, 5 bases at V and 7 bases at J, with 14 bases in the middle. This CDR3 is built from 14 residues. Germline CDR1 reads MNHNY; CDR2 reads SVGAGI (reference sequence). This CDR3 reads CASSTTGSDGELFF. The CDR3 DNA follows: TGTGCCAGCAGTACTACAGGTTCGGACGGGGAGCTGTTTTTT.

This chain links TRBV27 with TRBJ1-1, with a tentative D call TRBD1 (5 bases). CDR1 and CDR2 (germline): MNHEY, SMNVEV (reference sequence). This CDR3 contains 15 residues. The V end was cut by 2 bases, the J end by 3 bases, with 13 bases between. This chain's CDR3 is CASSLRGFSDTEAFF. DNA of the CDR3: TGTGCCAGCAGTTTAAGGGGATTTTCTGACACTGAAGCTTTCTTT.

The chain joins TRBV30 to TRBJ1-1; TRBD1 might be the D (5 bases). This CDR3 comprises 12 residues. V gave up 5 bases and J gave up 1 base, with 8 bases separating them. The germline V gene has CDR1 GTSNPN and CDR2 SVGIG (reference sequence). The CDR3 DNA reads TGTGCCTGGCGGCAGGGGAACACTGAAGCTTTCTTT. This codes for CAWRQGNTEAFF.

V is TRBV5-1 and J is TRBJ1-5; 9 bases map to TRBD1. This CDR3 is 16 amino acids long. The V and J ends lost 4 bases and 7 bases, in that order; junction bases with no gene match: 12. Per germline, CDR1 SGHRS and CDR2 YFSETQ. CDR3 residues: CASSPMPGQGDQPQHF. DNA of the CDR3: TGCGCCAGCAGCCCAATGCCGGGACAGGGAGACCAGCCCCAGCATTTT.

J is TRBJ1-1 and V is TRBV27, with 7 bases aligning to TRBD1. The CDR3 spans 13 residues. CDR1 is MNHEY, CDR2 SMNVEV, per germline (reference sequence). The V and J ends lost 6 bases and 2 bases, in that order; junction bases with no gene match: 3. CDR3 DNA: TGTGCCAGCAGGTGGACAGGAAACACTGAAGCTTTCTTT. Translated: CASRWTGNTEAFF.

DNA of the CDR3: TGCGCCAGCAGCCAAGAACAGGGCTCCTACAATGAGCAGTTCTTC. Protein product: CASSQEQGSYNEQFF. The J gene is TRBJ2-1, the V gene TRBV4-3; a possible D gene is TRBD1 (6 bases). The germline V gene has CDR1 LGHNA and CDR2 YSLEER. V was shortened by 0 bases and J by 0 bases, with 6 bases between the two germline ends. The CDR3 spans 15 residues.

The rearrangement links TRBV7-9 to TRBJ2-7; 7 bases map to TRBD2. This CDR3 spans 18 amino acids. The J segment lost 1 base and the V segment lost 0 bases, leaving 12 bases of the junction unmatched. Germline assignment: CDR1 SEHNR and CDR2 FQNEAQ (reference sequence). The CDR3 protein is CASSLAVDGRSWSYEQYF. In DNA form, the CDR3 reads TGTGCCAGCAGCTTAGCAGTGGACGGGAGGTCTTGGTCCTACGAGCAGTACTTC.

The chain combines TRBV5-1 with TRBJ2-3; TRBD2 matches 10 bases. V lost 1 base, J lost 2 bases, and 4 bases stayed unmatched. The CDR3 contains 16 residues. Germline loops: CDR1 SGHRS, CDR2 YFSETQ. CDR3 amino acids: CASSLTLAGDTDTQYF. The CDR3 DNA follows: TGCGCCAGCAGCTTGACCCTAGCGGGGGACACAGATACGCAGTATTTT.

For the CDR3, the DNA is TGCGCCAGCAGCCAAGATTGGACAGTGGGATACGAGCAGTACTTC. Residues: CASSQDWTVGYEQYF. The chain recombines TRBV4-3 with TRBJ2-7; a weak D match, TRBD1 (6 bases). This CDR3 is built from 15 residues. Germline V CDR1 and CDR2: LGHNA, YSLEER. V lost 0 bases and J lost 4, with 13 bases in between.

This chain joins TRBV4-1 and TRBJ2-3; maybe TRBD2 (6 bases). Germline loops: CDR1 MGHRA, CDR2 YSYEKL. The V end was cut by 0 bases, the J end by 2 bases, with 12 bases between. The CDR3 is made up of 16 amino acids. CDR3 coding DNA: TGCGCCAGCAGCCAAGATTACGGCGGGAACACAGATACGCAGTATTTT. This sequence encodes CASSQDYGGNTDTQYF.

The chain couples TRBV30 to TRBJ2-2; the D gene is possibly TRBD1 (5 bases). The CDR3 has 14 amino acids. Per germline, CDR1 GTSNPN and CDR2 SVGIG (reference sequence). Trimming took off 4 bases at V and 5 bases at J, with 14 bases between the two ends. The CDR3: CAWIGAPLTGELFF. For the CDR3, the DNA is TGTGCCTGGATAGGGGCCCCCCTGACCGGGGAGCTGTTTTTT.

This chain joins TRBV29-1 and TRBJ2-3; D not resolved. This CDR3 has 12 residues. Germline CDR1 SQVTM, CDR2 ANQGSEA. Trimming cost V 4 bases and J 2 bases, with 7 bases left between them. The CDR3 protein is CSVGGSTDTQYF. CDR3 sequence (DNA): TGCAGCGTTGGTGGCTCCACAGATACGCAGTATTTT.

The CDR3, as DNA: TGCGCCAGCAGCCCTGTCGGGGGAGAAGGTCAGGGCTACACCTTC. Protein product: CASSPVGGEGQGYTF. The rearrangement joins TRBV4-3 to TRBJ1-2; tentative D call: TRBD1 (5 bases). The germline CDR1 and CDR2 sequences are LGHNA and YSLEER. This CDR3 contains 15 residues. V was clipped by 4 bases and J by 8 bases, with 20 bases between them.

The chain joins TRBV25-1 to TRBJ1-5, with a possible D match to TRBD1 (5 bases). The germline CDR1 and CDR2 sequences are MGHDK and SYGVNS. This CDR3 comprises 14 residues. The V end was cut by 3 bases, the J end by 1 base, with 7 bases between. The CDR3 is CASSDPGSNQPQHF. In nucleotides, the CDR3 is TGTGCCAGCAGTGACCCAGGGAGCAATCAGCCCCAGCATTTT.

This chain links TRBV4-1 with TRBJ2-7; 10 nucleotides align to TRBD2. V gave up 0 bases and J gave up 1 base; unmatched junction bases: 6. This CDR3 is 17 amino acids long. Germline V CDR1 and CDR2: MGHRA, YSYEKL. CDR3 amino acids: CASSQDERGGLSYEQYF. In DNA, the CDR3 is TGCGCCAGCAGCCAAGATGAGCGGGGGGGATTGTCCTACGAGCAGTACTTC.

The V call is TRBV7-2, the J call TRBJ2-3, with 13 bases identical to TRBD2. Germline V lookup: CDR1 SGHTA, CDR2 FQGNSA. CDR3 length equals 18 residues. The V gene end was trimmed by 5 bases and the J gene end by 0 bases; junction bases not matched to a gene: 8. CDR3 sequence (DNA): TGTGCCAGCAGCACCGGACTAGCGGGGGCTTTTAGCACAGATACGCAGTATTTT. Its protein product is CASSTGLAGAFSTDTQYF.

V is TRBV6-6 and J is TRBJ2-3; possible D gene TRBD2, 5 bases. The CDR3 totals 13 residues. V lost 0 bases and J lost 14, with 15 bases in between. Germline CDR1 is MNHNY and CDR2 is SVGAGI (reference sequence). DNA for the CDR3: TGTGCCAGCAGTTACTCGTCTCCGGGGTTGGGGTATTTT. Its translation: CASSYSSPGLGYF.

The rearrangement joins TRBV7-2 to TRBJ1-1, with D hard to call. Germline CDR1 and CDR2: SGHTA and FQGNSA. V was shortened by 1 base and J by 6 bases, with 6 bases between the two germline ends. The CDR3 is 12 residues long. The CDR3 spells CASSLVPAEAFF. Here the CDR3 DNA reads TGTGCCAGCAGCTTAGTTCCGGCTGAAGCTTTCTTT.

The rearrangement joins TRBV6-5 to TRBJ1-5; D unresolved. Trimming removed 4 bases from V and 0 bases from J, with 10 bases in between. This CDR3 contains 15 residues. The germline V gene encodes CDR1 MNHEY and CDR2 SVGAGI. Here the CDR3 reads CASSSRLNSNQPQHF. The CDR3 region has the DNA TGTGCCAGCAGTTCCCGACTCAATAGCAATCAGCCCCAGCATTTT.